Below, 15 T cell receptor beta chains from the same sample are listed, as sequenced in a study of sequential checkpoint blockade in melanoma. TCRdb's table, derived via immunoSEQ multiplex PCR, lists solely in-frame clones and lacks some. Here the sample spans 18,000 or so clones, around 70% being singletons. Stated treatment: randomized to nivolumab then ipilimumab (arm A) or the reverse (arm B). The sample was CD8+ T cells sorted from blood (inferred from file names), taken from a patient given nivolumab and ipilimumab in sequence. These receptors were obtained from a human donor with melanoma.

This clone was counted only a few times. V is TRBV5-4 and J is TRBJ2-7; 7 nucleotides align to TRBD2. J gave up 2 bases and V 2 bases, and 1 base lay outside the gene matches. This CDR3 region has 13 residues. Per germline, CDR1 SGHNT and CDR2 YYREEE (reference sequence). CDR3 in DNA: TGTGCCAGCAGCTTTGGGGGGGCCTACGAGCAGTACTTC. This sequence encodes CASSFGGAYEQYF.

This clone was seen just once. This chain joins TRBV6-5 and TRBJ1-5, with 7 bases lining up with TRBD1. The V segment lost 0 bases and the J segment 3 bases; nucleotides outside the gene matches: 5. The CDR3 is 16 amino acids. CDR1 and CDR2 from the germline V gene are MNHEY and SVGAGI. The CDR3 DNA reads TGTGCCAGCAGTTACTCGGCCAGGGGGGTCAATCAGCCCCAGCATTTT. It specifies CASSYSARGVNQPQHF.

This clone was observed once. The chain carries TRBV19 and TRBJ2-7, with 8 bases that match TRBD1. Germline V lookup: CDR1 LNHDA, CDR2 SQIVND (reference sequence). V gave up 6 bases and J gave up 3 bases; unmatched junction bases: 7. CDR3 length: 14 amino acids. Here the CDR3 DNA reads TGTGCCAGTAGCGCAAGGACAGGGTTCTACGAGCAGTACTTC. The encoded protein is CASSARTGFYEQYF. The whole variable domain, remainder taken from reference TRBV19 and TRBJ2-7, is DGGITQSPKYLFRKEGQNVTLSCEQNLNHDAMYWYRQDPGQGLRLIYYSQIVNDFQKGDIAEGYSVSREKKESFPLTVTSAQKNPTAFYLCASSARTGFYEQYFGPGTRLTVT.

This clone was picked up a small number of times. This chain links TRBV7-6 with TRBJ2-7, with 7 bases aligning to TRBD1. Germline assignment: CDR1 SGHVS and CDR2 FNYEAQ. The V and J ends lost 1 base and 4 bases, in that order; junction bases with no gene match: 1. The CDR3 consists of 13 residues. CDR3 DNA: TGTGCCAGCAGCTTAGACAGGGGTTACGAGCAGTACTTC. Translating it yields CASSLDRGYEQYF. Complete variable domain (other parts from reference TRBV7-6 and TRBJ2-7): GAGVSQSPRYKVTKRGQDVALRCDPISGHVSLYWYRQALGQGPEFLTYFNYEAQQDKSGLPNDRFSAERPEGSISTLTIQRTEQRDSAMYRCASSLDRGYEQYFGPGTRLTVT.

V gene TRBV27 combines with J gene TRBJ1-1; D is ambiguous. The CDR3 runs 13 residues. Germline V gene data show CDR1 as MNHEY and CDR2 as SMNVEV (reference sequence). Between the trimmed V and J ends, which lost 6 bases and 1 base, there was a span of 9 bases. The CDR3 DNA reads TGTGCCAGCAGGTCTTCAGGGAACACTGAAGCTTTCTTT. Protein: CASRSSGNTEAFF.

In DNA form, the CDR3 reads TGTGCCAGCAGCTTTTCGGGCAGGGATGAAGCTTTCTTT. Translating gives CASSFSGRDEAFF. The rearrangement joins TRBV7-9 to TRBJ1-1, with D possibly being TRBD1 (5 bases). Germline V gene sequence: CDR1 SEHNR, CDR2 FQNEAQ (reference sequence). The CDR3 is 13 amino acids. Trimming took 3 bases from V and 7 from J, leaving 12 bases between them. Filled out from reference TRBV7-9 and TRBJ1-1, the complete variable domain reads DTGVSQNPRHKITKRGQNVTFRCDPISEHNRLYWYRQTLGQGPEFLTYFQNEAQLEKSRLLSDRFSAERPKGSFSTLEIQRTEQGDSAMYLCASSFSGRDEAFFGQGTRLTVV.

CDR3 amino acids: CASSILAGDIHEQFF. The CDR3 region has the DNA TGTGCCAGTAGTATACTCGCGGGAGATATACATGAGCAGTTCTTC. This chain joins TRBV19 and TRBJ2-1; 7 positions match TRBD2. CDR1 LNHDA and CDR2 SQIVND come from the germline V gene (reference sequence). CDR3 length: 15 amino acids. The V and J ends lost 2 bases and 8 bases, in that order; junction bases with no gene match: 9.

Only a few counts were recorded for this clone. J is TRBJ2-1 and V is TRBV5-4; 9 bases are shared with TRBD2. From germline, CDR1 is SGHNT and CDR2 YYREEE (reference sequence). The CDR3 loop spans 15 amino acids. J gave up 5 bases and V 2 bases, and 5 bases lay outside the gene matches. CDR3: CASSFVAGENNEQFF. CDR3 nucleotides: TGTGCCAGCAGCTTTGTAGCGGGAGAGAACAATGAGCAGTTCTTC.

This rearrangement joins TRBV7-9 to TRBJ2-3, with 10 bases identical to TRBD2. Germline loops: CDR1 SEHNR, CDR2 FQNEAQ (reference sequence). The CDR3 sequence is 16 residues long. The ends lost 5 bases at V and 6 bases at J; junction bases unmatched: 11. In nucleotides, the CDR3 is TGTGCCAGCAGCCCCATAGAGCGGGGGGGCGCTGATACGCAGTATTTT. Protein: CASSPIERGGADTQYF.

The chain uses TRBV6-5 and TRBJ1-2; D remains unclear. Germline loops: CDR1 MNHEY, CDR2 SVGAGI. The CDR3 is made up of 14 amino acids. The V end lost 1 base, the J end lost 9 bases, and 15 bases lay between the germline ends. The CDR3 spells CASSYLMRAPSYTF. For the CDR3, the DNA is TGTGCCAGCAGTTACTTGATGAGGGCCCCAAGCTACACCTTC.

This clone came up a few times. The V call is TRBV9, the J call TRBJ1-2, with 7 bases lining up with TRBD1. CDR1 and CDR2 from the germline V gene are SGDLS and YYNGEE. Trimming took 0 bases from V and 8 from J; bases not matched to a gene: 4. The CDR3 is 13 amino acids. The CDR3 DNA reads TGTGCCAGCAGCGTAGACCAGGGGGGCGGCTACACCTTC. Amino acid sequence: CASSVDQGGGYTF.

The gene calls are TRBV7-9 and TRBJ2-7; D is uncertain. This CDR3 region has 14 residues. V was pared by 10 bases and J by 2 bases, with 18 bases between. CDR1 is SEHNR, CDR2 FQNEAQ, per germline (reference sequence). The DNA of the CDR3 is TGTGCCACCGCAACAGTGACGGTCCCCTACGAGCAGTACTTC. It encodes CATATVTVPYEQYF.

On this clone itself: Its ends do not fully match the called genes, so a read error is possible. The chain is built from TRBV2 and TRBJ2-7, with a weak D call TRBD1 (5 bases). Germline V CDR1 and CDR2: SNHLY, FYNNEI. This CDR3 comprises 14 residues. CDR3 nucleotide sequence: TGTGCCAGCAGTGATCCTGACACAGGTAGCATTCCTATCTTC. It yields the protein CASSDPDTGSIPIF.

The chain uses TRBV2 and TRBJ1-4, with D unclear. The CDR3 sequence is 15 residues long. The V end lost 2 bases, the J end lost 0 bases, and 7 bases lay between the germline ends. Per germline, CDR1 SNHLY and CDR2 FYNNEI. CDR3 nucleotides: TGTGCCAGCAGTGAATCCCCCGCAACTAATGAAAAACTGTTTTTT. Amino acids: CASSESPATNEKLFF.

The rearrangement joins TRBV4-3 to TRBJ2-3, with TRBD2 matching 7 bases. Germline lookup yields CDR1 LGHNA and CDR2 YSLEER. V lost 6 bases and J lost 4; bases outside the gene matches: 4. The CDR3 consists of 13 residues. This CDR3 is CASSGGGADTQYF. The CDR3 DNA sequence: TGCGCCAGCAGTGGGGGAGGGGCAGATACGCAGTATTTT.